This T cell receptor (beta chain) was obtained from a study of vaccination effects on CD4 cells after COVID-19. TCRdb's table, derived via immunoSEQ multiplex PCR, lists solely in-frame clones and lacks some. The sample has under 25,000 clones, around 76% seen once. Expansion of antigen-specific CD4+ T cells with viral peptide pools was carried out by the ViraFEST assay before sequencing. Subsequent to a culture period of under 11 days, CD4+ T cells were isolated. PCR-confirmed SARS-CoV-2 infection occurred in the person between March and December 2020. Study-wide results and limits: Clonal contraction was marked in infection- and vaccine-induced clones late after vaccination.

In the case of this clone: Antigen: not known.

CDR1 is SGDLS, CDR2 YYNGEE, per germline. This CDR3 contains 16 residues. V was pared by 2 bases and J by 0 bases, with 11 bases between. J is TRBJ2-2 and V is TRBV9; a weak D match, TRBD1 (5 bases). This receptor was identified in a human donor who had a prior SARS-CoV-2 infection. Sequencing was performed on CD4+ T cells from PBMCs cultured with SARS-CoV-2 spike peptides, taken before COVID-19 vaccination. CDR3: CASSVRQQTNTGELFF. The CDR3 nucleotides read TGTGCCAGCAGCGTGCGACAGCAAACGAACACCGGGGAGCTGTTTTTT. Looking up the rest from reference TRBV9 and TRBJ2-2 gives the full variable domain: DSGVTQTPKHLITATGQRVTLRCSPRSGDLSVYWYQQSLDQGLQFLIQYYNGEERAKGNILERFSAQQFPDLHSELNLSSLELGDSALYFCASSVRQQTNTGELFFGEGSRLTVL.